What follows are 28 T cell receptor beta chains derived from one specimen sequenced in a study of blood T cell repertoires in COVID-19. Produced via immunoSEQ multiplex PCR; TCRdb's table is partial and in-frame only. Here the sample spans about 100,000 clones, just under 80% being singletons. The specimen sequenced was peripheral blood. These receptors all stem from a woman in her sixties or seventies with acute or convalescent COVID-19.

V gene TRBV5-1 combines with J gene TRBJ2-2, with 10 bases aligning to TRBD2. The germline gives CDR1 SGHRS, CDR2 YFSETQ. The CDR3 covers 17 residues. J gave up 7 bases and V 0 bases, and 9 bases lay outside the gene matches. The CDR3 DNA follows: TGCGCCAGCAGCTTGGGCGCGAGCGGGGGGGCCTTCGGGGAGCTGTTTTTT. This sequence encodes CASSLGASGGAFGELFF. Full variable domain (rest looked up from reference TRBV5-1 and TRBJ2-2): KAGVTQTPRYLIKTRGQQVTLSCSPISGHRSVSWYQQTPGQGLQFLFEYFSETQRNKGNFPGRFSGRQFSNSRSEMNVSTLELGDSALYLCASSLGASGGAFGELFFGEGSRLTVL.

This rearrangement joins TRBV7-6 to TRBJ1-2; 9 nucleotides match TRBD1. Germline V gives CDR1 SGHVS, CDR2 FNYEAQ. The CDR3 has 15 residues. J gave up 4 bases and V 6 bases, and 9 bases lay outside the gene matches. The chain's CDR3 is CASSPQQGAGYGYTF. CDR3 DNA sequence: TGTGCCAGCAGTCCTCAACAGGGGGCAGGCTATGGCTACACCTTC.

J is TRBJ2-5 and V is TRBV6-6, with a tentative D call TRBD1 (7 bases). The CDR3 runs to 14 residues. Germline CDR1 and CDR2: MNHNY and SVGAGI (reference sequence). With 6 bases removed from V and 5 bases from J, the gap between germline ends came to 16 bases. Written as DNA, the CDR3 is TGTGCCAGCAGCCCCCAGGGGGGCAGGGAGACCCAGTACTTC. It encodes CASSPQGGRETQYF.

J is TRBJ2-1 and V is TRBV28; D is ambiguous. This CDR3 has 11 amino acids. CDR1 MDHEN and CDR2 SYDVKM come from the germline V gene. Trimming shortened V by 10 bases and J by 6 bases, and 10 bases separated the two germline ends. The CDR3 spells CATRRVNEQFF. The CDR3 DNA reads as TGTGCCACCCGGAGAGTCAATGAGCAGTTCTTC.

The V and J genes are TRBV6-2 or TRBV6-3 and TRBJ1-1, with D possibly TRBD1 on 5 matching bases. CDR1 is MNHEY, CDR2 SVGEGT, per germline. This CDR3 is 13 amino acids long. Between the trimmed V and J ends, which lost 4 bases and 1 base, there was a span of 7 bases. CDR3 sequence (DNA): TGTGCCAGCAGTTTGGGGGGGAACACTGAAGCTTTCTTT. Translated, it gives CASSLGGNTEAFF.

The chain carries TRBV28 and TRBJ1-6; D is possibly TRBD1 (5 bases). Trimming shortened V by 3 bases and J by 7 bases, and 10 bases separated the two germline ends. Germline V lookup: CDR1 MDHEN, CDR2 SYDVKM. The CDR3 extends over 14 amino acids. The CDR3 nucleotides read TGTGCCAGCAGTTTGGGGCAGAGAAATTCACCCCTCCACTTT. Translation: CASSLGQRNSPLHF.

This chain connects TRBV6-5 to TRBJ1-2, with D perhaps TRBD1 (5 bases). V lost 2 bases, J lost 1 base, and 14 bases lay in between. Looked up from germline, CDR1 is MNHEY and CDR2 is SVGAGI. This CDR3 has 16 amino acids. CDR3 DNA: TGTGCCAGCAGTTACGGGCAGGGTTTAATTAACTATGGCTACACCTTC. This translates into CASSYGQGLINYGYTF.

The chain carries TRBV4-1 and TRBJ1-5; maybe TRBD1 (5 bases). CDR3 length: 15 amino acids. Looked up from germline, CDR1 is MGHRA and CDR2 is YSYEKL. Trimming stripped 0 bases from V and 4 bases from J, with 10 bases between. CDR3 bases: TGCGCCAGCAGCCAAGATGGGGCAGATAATCAGCCCCAGCATTTT. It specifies CASSQDGADNQPQHF.

Here the CDR3 DNA reads TGTGCCAGTAGTTTCGGGGAAAGCAATCAGCCCCAGCATTTT. Residues: CASSFGESNQPQHF. The chain combines TRBV19 with TRBJ1-5; D unresolved. V was trimmed by 5 bases and J by 1 base, leaving 9 bases between them. CDR3 length equals 14 residues. Germline V gene data show CDR1 as LNHDA and CDR2 as SQIVND (reference sequence). The whole variable domain, remainder taken from reference TRBV19 and TRBJ1-5, is DGGITQSPKYLFRKEGQNVTLSCEQNLNHDAMYWYRQDPGQGLRLIYYSQIVNDFQKGDIAEGYSVSREKKESFPLTVTSAQKNPTAFYLCASSFGESNQPQHFGDGTRLSIL.

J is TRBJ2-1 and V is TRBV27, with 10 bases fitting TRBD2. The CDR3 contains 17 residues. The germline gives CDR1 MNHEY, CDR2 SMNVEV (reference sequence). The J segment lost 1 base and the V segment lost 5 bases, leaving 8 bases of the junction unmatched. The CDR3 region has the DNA TGTGCCAGCAGTCCACCTCCTAGCGGGGGATCCTACAATGAGCAGTTCTTC. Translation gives CASSPPPSGGSYNEQFF.

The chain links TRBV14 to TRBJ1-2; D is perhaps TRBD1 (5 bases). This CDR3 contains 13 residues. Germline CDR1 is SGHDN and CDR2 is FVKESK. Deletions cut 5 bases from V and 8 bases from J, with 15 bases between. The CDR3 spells CASSVKGARGYTF. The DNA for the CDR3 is TGTGCCAGCAGCGTAAAAGGGGCCCGAGGCTACACCTTC.

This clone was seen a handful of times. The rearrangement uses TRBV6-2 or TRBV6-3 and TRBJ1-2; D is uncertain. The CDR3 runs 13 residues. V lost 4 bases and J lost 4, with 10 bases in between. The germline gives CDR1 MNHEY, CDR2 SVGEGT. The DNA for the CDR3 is TGTGCCAGCAGTTCCCAGACTACCTATGGCTACACCTTC. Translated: CASSSQTTYGYTF.

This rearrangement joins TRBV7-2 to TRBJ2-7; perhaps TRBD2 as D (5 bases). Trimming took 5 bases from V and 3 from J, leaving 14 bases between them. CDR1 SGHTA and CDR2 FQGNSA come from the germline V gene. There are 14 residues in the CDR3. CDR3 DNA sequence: TGTGCCAGCAGCCCGGGCGGGTGGGACTACGAGCAGTACTTC. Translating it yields CASSPGGWDYEQYF.

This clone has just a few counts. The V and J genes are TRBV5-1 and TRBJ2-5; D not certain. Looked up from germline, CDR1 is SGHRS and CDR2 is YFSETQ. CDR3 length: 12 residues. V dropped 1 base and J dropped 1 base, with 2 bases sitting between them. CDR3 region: CASSLLQETQYF. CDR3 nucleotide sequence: TGCGCCAGCAGCTTGCTCCAAGAGACCCAGTACTTC.

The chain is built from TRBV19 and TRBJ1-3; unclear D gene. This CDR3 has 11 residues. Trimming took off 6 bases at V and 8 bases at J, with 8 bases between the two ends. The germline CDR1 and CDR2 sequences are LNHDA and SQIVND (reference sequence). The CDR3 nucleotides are TGTGCCAGTAGCGTCCAGGACACCATATATTTT. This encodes CASSVQDTIYF. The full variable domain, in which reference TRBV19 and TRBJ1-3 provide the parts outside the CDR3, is DGGITQSPKYLFRKEGQNVTLSCEQNLNHDAMYWYRQDPGQGLRLIYYSQIVNDFQKGDIAEGYSVSREKKESFPLTVTSAQKNPTAFYLCASSVQDTIYFGEGSWLTVV.

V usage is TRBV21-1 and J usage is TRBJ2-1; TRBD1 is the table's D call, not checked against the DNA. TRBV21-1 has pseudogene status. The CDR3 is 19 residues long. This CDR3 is CASSKGSFGTGQGRNEQFF. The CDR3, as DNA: TGTGCCAGCAGCAAAGGGTCGTTCGGTACGGGACAGGGCCGCAATGAGCAGTTCTTC.

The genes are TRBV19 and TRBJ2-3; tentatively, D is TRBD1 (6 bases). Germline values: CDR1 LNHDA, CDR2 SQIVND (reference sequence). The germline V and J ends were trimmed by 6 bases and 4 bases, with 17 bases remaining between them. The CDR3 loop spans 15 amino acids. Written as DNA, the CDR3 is TGTGCCAGTAGCCGGTACGGTGGACAGCCAGATACGCAGTATTTT. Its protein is CASSRYGGQPDTQYF.

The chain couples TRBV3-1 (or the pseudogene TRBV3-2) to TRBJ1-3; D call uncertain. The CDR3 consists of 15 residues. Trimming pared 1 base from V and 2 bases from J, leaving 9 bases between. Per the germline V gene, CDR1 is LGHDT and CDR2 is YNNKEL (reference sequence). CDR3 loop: CASSQGSSPGNTIYF. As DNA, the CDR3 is TGTGCCAGCAGCCAAGGCTCAAGCCCTGGAAACACCATATATTTT.

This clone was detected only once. CDR3 DNA: TGTGCCAGTAGTTGGGGGACAGGGAGCTCCCAGAACACTGAAGCTTTCTTT. This codes for CASSWGTGSSQNTEAFF. The chain links TRBV19 to TRBJ1-1; 9 nucleotides align to TRBD1. The CDR3 spans 17 residues. The V segment lost 5 bases and the J segment 1 base; nucleotides outside the gene matches: 11. CDR1 is LNHDA and CDR2 is SQIVND in the germline V gene (reference sequence).

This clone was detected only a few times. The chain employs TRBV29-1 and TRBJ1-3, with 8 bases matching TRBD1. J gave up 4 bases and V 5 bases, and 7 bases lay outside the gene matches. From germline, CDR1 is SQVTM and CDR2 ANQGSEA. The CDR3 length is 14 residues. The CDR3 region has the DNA TGCAGCGTTTCGGTAGGGACAGGCGGAAACACCATATATTTT. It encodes CSVSVGTGGNTIYF. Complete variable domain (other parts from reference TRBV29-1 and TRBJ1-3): SAVISQKPSRDICQRGTSLTIQCQVDSQVTMMFWYRQQPGQSLTLIATANQGSEATYESGFVIDKFPISRPNLTFSTLTVSNMSPEDSSIYLCSVSVGTGGNTIYFGEGSWLTVV.

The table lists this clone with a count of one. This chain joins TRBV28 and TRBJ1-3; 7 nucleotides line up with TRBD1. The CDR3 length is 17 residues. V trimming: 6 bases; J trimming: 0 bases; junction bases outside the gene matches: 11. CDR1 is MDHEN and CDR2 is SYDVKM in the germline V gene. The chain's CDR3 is CASRDPGQIYSGNTIYF. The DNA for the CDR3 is TGTGCCAGCAGAGACCCGGGACAGATTTACTCTGGAAACACCATATATTTT.

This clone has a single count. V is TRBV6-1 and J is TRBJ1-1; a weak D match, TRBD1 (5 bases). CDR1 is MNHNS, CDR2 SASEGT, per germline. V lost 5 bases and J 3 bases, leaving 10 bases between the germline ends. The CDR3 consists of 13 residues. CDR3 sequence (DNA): TGTGCCAGCAGTTGGGGGGGGGACACTGAAGCTTTCTTT. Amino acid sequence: CASSWGGDTEAFF.

The CDR3 DNA reads TGTGCCAGCAGCTCCCCCGGGGGGCGCGGCTATGGCTACACCTTC. This codes for CASSSPGGRGYGYTF. The chain links TRBV7-2 to TRBJ1-2; D may be TRBD1 (6 bases). Germline V gene lookup returns CDR1 SGHTA and CDR2 FQGNSA. V was cut by 4 bases and J by 4 bases, with 16 bases left in between. The CDR3 covers 15 residues.

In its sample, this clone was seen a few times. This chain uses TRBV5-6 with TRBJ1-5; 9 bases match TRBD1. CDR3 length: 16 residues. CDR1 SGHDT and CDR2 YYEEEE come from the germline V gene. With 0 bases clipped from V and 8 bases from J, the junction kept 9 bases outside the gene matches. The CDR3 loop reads CASSLDGGTGYEPQHF. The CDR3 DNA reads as TGTGCCAGCAGCTTGGATGGTGGGACAGGGTATGAGCCCCAGCATTTT. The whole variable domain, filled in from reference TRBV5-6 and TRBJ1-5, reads DAGVTQSPTHLIKTRGQQVTLRCSPKSGHDTVSWYQQALGQGPQFIFQYYEEEERQRGNFPDRFSGHQFPNYSSELNVNALLLGDSALYLCASSLDGGTGYEPQHFGDGTRLSIL.

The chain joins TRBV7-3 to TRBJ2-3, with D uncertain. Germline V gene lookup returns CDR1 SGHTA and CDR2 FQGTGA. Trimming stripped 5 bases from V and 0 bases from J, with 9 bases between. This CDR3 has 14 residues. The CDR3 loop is CASSPTHSTDTQYF. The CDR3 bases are TGTGCCAGCAGCCCTACCCACAGCACAGATACGCAGTATTTT.

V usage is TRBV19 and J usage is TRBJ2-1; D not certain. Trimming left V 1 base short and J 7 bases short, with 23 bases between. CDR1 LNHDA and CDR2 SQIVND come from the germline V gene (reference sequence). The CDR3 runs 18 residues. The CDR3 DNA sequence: TGTGCCAGTAGTATAGGTCTGGCGGTGGTCCCGGCGCCAAATGAGCAGTTCTTC. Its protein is CASSIGLAVVPAPNEQFF.

The CDR3 reads CASSLGQGFEAFF. CDR3 in DNA: TGTGCCAGCAGCTTGGGACAGGGGTTTGAAGCTTTCTTT. The chain is built from TRBV5-8 and TRBJ1-1, with 8 bases matching TRBD1. The V segment lost 0 bases and the J segment 7 bases; nucleotides outside the gene matches: 2. This CDR3 spans 13 amino acids. Per the germline V gene, CDR1 is SGHTS and CDR2 is YDEGEE.

CDR3 amino acids: CAISVGGWENEQFF. CDR3 in DNA: TGTGCCATCAGTGTAGGGGGCTGGGAGAATGAGCAGTTCTTC. The chain is built from TRBV10-3 and TRBJ2-1, with 7 bases identical to TRBD1. Germline assignment: CDR1 ENHRY and CDR2 SYGVKD. The V gene end was trimmed by 4 bases and the J gene end by 7 bases; junction bases not matched to a gene: 7. The CDR3 has 14 residues.